These T cell receptor beta chains were read from a single sample in a study of blood T cell repertoires in COVID-19. Repertoires were generated with immunoSEQ multiplex PCR, while TCRdb's copy carries only in-frame clones and drops some. The sample holds approximately 89,000 clones; 85% to 95% are singletons and the top ten take about 5.9%. What was sequenced was peripheral blood. The receptor set was obtained from a woman aged 55-69 years with active COVID-19. The CDR3 runs from the conserved cysteine through the conserved F or W. A D gene is named only where the DNA matches it firmly. Only part of the rows carry a size: once, few, many, or a class if the clone is expanded.

TRBJ1-2 | few | TRBD1 | 15 | TRBV19 | TGTGCCAGTAGTATAGATCTTCAGGGGGACTATGGCTACACCTTC | CASSIDLQGDYGYTF
TRBJ2-2 | - | - | 14 | TRBV6-4 | TGTGCCAGCAGAAGCAGGACGAACACCGGGGAGCTGTTTTTT | CASRSRTNTGELFF
TRBJ2-5 | - | - | 16 | TRBV5-6 | TGTGCCAGCAGCCCCCCGGGACATCAATTCGGAGAGACCCAGTACTTC | CASSPPGHQFGETQYF
TRBJ2-3 | - | - | 16 | TRBV10-3 | TGTGCCATCAGTGAGTCTGCAGAGGGAAAGAGAGATACGCAGTATTTT | CAISESAEGKRDTQYF
TRBJ1-5 | - | TRBD1 | 13 | TRBV7-2 | TGTGCCAGCAGCTCGGGACAGAATCAGCCCCAGCATTTT | CASSSGQNQPQHF
TRBJ2-5 | - | TRBD1 | 16 | TRBV4-1 | TGCGCCAGCAGCCAAGATACAGGGGGCTACCAAGAGACCCAGTACTTC | CASSQDTGGYQETQYF
TRBJ2-1 | - | - | 12 | TRBV30 | TGTGCCCTGGGGGGGCGTGGGAATGAGCAGTTCTTC | CALGGRGNEQFF
TRBJ2-1 | - | - | 17 | TRBV9 | TGTGCCAGCAGCGTAGCTTGGCGGGATTCATCCTACAATGAGCAGTTCTTC | CASSVAWRDSSYNEQFF
TRBJ2-5 | once | TRBD2 | 15 | TRBV29-1 | TGCAGCGTCTCACTAGCGGGGGGGCCGGGTGAGACCCAGTACTTC | CSVSLAGGPGETQYF
TRBJ1-1 | - | TRBD1 | 15 | TRBV6-5 | TGTGCCAGCAGGGGAAACCGGGACAGTCAATCTGAAGCTTTCTTT | CASRGNRDSQSEAFF
TRBJ1-1 | - | TRBD1 | 15 | TRBV2 | TGTGCCAGCAGTGACCGAAGGGGGCTAGGCACTGAAGCTTTCTTT | CASSDRRGLGTEAFF
TRBJ1-5 | - | TRBD1 | 14 | TRBV10-3 | TGTGCCATCAGGCCGGACAGGGGGAATCAGCCCCAGCATTTT | CAIRPDRGNQPQHF
TRBJ1-2 | - | - | 13 | TRBV4-2 | TGTGCCAGCAGCCAAGATAAGGGGAATGGCTACACCTTC | CASSQDKGNGYTF
TRBJ1-1 | - | TRBD1 | 13 | TRBV19 | TGTGCCAGCAACGACAGGGGACGGACTGAAGCTTTCTTT | CASNDRGRTEAFF
TRBJ1-5 | - | TRBD1 | 14 | TRBV2 | TGTGCCAGCCAACAGGGGAATAGCAATCAGCCCCAGCATTTT | CASQQGNSNQPQHF
TRBJ1-2 | - | - | 13 | TRBV7-2 | TGTGCCAGCAGCTTGGACAGTATCGATGGCTACACCTTC | CASSLDSIDGYTF
TRBJ2-2 | - | - | 13 | TRBV4-3 | TGCGCCAGCAGCCAAGGGTCAGGCGGGGAGCTGTTTTTT | CASSQGSGGELFF
TRBJ2-3 | - | TRBD1 | 16 | TRBV19 | TGTGCCAGTACCCCGACAGGGAAAAAGGGCCCAGATACGCAGTATTTT | CASTPTGKKGPDTQYF
TRBJ2-1 | - | TRBD1 | 15 | TRBV19 | TGTGCCAGTAGTCCATGGGGGACAGGTAACAATGAGCAGTTCTTC | CASSPWGTGNNEQFF
TRBJ1-2 | - | - | 15 | TRBV3-1/TRBV3-2 | TGTGCCAGCAGCCAAGAGAGGGTAGGAGCCTATGGCTACACCTTC | CASSQERVGAYGYTF
TRBJ1-5 | - | - | 16 | TRBV19 | TGTGCCAGTAGTATTACGGGGCGGAGGGGCAATCAGCCCCAGCATTTT | CASSITGRRGNQPQHF
TRBJ2-7 | - | - | 12 | TRBV10-3 | TGTGCCATCAGTCGGGGGAATAACGAGCAGTACTTC | CAISRGNNEQYF
TRBJ2-7 | - | TRBD1 | 15 | TRBV18 | TGTGCCAGCTCACCAAATTTAGGGACAGAGTACGAGCAGTACTTC | CASSPNLGTEYEQYF
TRBJ2-2 | - | TRBD2 | 14 | TRBV24-1 | TGTGCCACCAGTGTAGCGGGGCGTACCGGGGAGCTGTTTTTT | CATSVAGRTGELFF
TRBJ1-1 | - | TRBD1 | 19 | TRBV18 | TGTGCCAGCTCACCCCCCTGGCAGGGGGCTCATTTAATGAATACTGAAGCTTTCTTT | CASSPPWQGAHLMNTEAFF
TRBJ2-7 | - | TRBD1 | 14 | TRBV23-1 | TGCGCCAGCAGTTCCCGGGACAGGGACTTCGAGCAGTACTTC | CASSSRDRDFEQYF
TRBJ1-6 | few | TRBD1 | 16 | TRBV10-2 | TGCGCCAGCATTCCTTCACAGGGGGCGGGTAATTCACCCCTCCACTTT | CASIPSQGAGNSPLHF
TRBJ1-1 | - | TRBD1 | 14 | TRBV5-6 | TGTGCCAGCAGCTTTGGGACAGGGGGCACTGAAGCTTTCTTT | CASSFGTGGTEAFF
TRBJ1-1 | - | - | 15 | TRBV7-2 | TGTGCCAGCAAGGTGGCGGGGGCGTTGGACACTGAAGCTTTCTTT | CASKVAGALDTEAFF
TRBJ2-3 | once | TRBD2 | 14 | TRBV25-1 | TGTGCCAGCAGTGGGGCTAGCGGGACAGATACGCAGTATTTT | CASSGASGTDTQYF
TRBJ2-7 | - | TRBD1 | 14 | TRBV11-2 | TGTGCCAGCACCGCCGGGACAGGAATCTACGAGCAGTACTTC | CASTAGTGIYEQYF
TRBJ2-3 | - | TRBD2 | 15 | TRBV27 | TGTGCCAGCAGTTTATTGCGGGGGGGCCCAGATACGCAGTATTTT | CASSLLRGGPDTQYF
TRBJ2-3 | - | - | 16 | TRBV3-1/TRBV3-2 | TGTGCCAGCAGCCAAGATGTTGCAGGTAGCACAGATACGCAGTATTTT | CASSQDVAGSTDTQYF
TRBJ1-4 | - | - | 16 | TRBV7-9 | TGTGCCAGCAGCTTAGAAGGCAGGGTGGCTAATGAAAAACTGTTTTTT | CASSLEGRVANEKLFF
TRBJ2-5 | - | TRBD2 | 16 | TRBV9 | TGTGCCAGCAGCGTCACTAGCGCTGGGGCCCAAGAGACCCAGTACTTC | CASSVTSAGAQETQYF
TRBJ1-6 | - | - | 16 | TRBV15 | TGTGCCACCAGCAGGGAGCTAACAGGGATAAATTCACCCCTCCACTTT | CATSRELTGINSPLHF
TRBJ2-3 | - | - | 18 | TRBV15 | TGTGCCACCAGCAGAGACCCCGGCGGCGGCCTTAGCACAGATACGCAGTATTTT | CATSRDPGGGLSTDTQYF
TRBJ1-4 | - | - | 12 | TRBV5-1 | TGCGCCAGCAGTAACAGTCTTGAAAAACTGTTTTTT | CASSNSLEKLFF